These 10 T cell receptor beta chains were sequenced from one sample in a study of T cells in localized non-small cell lung cancer. Assay used: immunoSEQ multiplex PCR; TCRdb lists only in-frame clones, some missing. Here the sample spans 72,000 or so clones, roughly nine tenths being singletons. The material was peripheral blood, obtained before any cancer treatment. The receptors stem from a male donor older than 55 with stage III squamous cell lung carcinoma.

Only a few counts were recorded for this clone. A junction boundary mismatches the germline segment, possibly from a read error. This chain links TRBV7-7 with TRBJ2-5; D gene uncertain. The CDR3 spans 13 residues. Germline CDR1 reads SSHAT; CDR2 reads FNYEAQ (reference sequence). The CDR3 reads CASSYALGETQYF. The CDR3 DNA reads TGTGCTAGCAGCTACGCTCTTGGGGAGACCCAGTACTTC.

V gene TRBV7-9 combines with J gene TRBJ1-4, with TRBD1 as a possible D gene (5 bases). V was cut by 6 bases and J by 3 bases, with 23 bases left in between. The CDR3 consists of 18 residues. CDR1 is SEHNR, CDR2 FQNEAQ, per germline (reference sequence). The CDR3, as DNA: TGTGCCAGCAGTACCAGGGCGCGCTTCGCGCAAGCTAATGAAAAACTGTTTTTT. Residues: CASSTRARFAQANEKLFF.

This clone was seen once. J is TRBJ2-2 and V is TRBV5-1; D remains ambiguous. This CDR3 spans 14 amino acids. The V end lost 0 bases, the J end lost 4 bases, and 7 bases lay between the germline ends. Germline V gene sequence: CDR1 SGHRS, CDR2 YFSETQ. The chain's CDR3 is CASSLGQLTGELFF. In DNA, the CDR3 is TGCGCCAGCAGCTTGGGCCAGCTCACCGGGGAGCTGTTTTTT.

This clone was counted a single time. The chain employs TRBV5-6 and TRBJ1-1; D is unresolved. The length of the CDR3 is 12 residues. CDR1 is SGHDT, CDR2 YYEEEE, per germline. V was shortened by 2 bases and J by 6 bases, with 8 bases between the two germline ends. The CDR3 nucleotides read TGTGCCAGCAGCTTCTCCCGGGCTGAAGCTTTCTTT. This translates into CASSFSRAEAFF.

A few counts support this clone. J is TRBJ1-2 and V is TRBV5-1; D is ambiguous. In germline, CDR1 is SGHRS, CDR2 YFSETQ. Trimming removed 5 bases at V and 0 bases at J, with 11 bases between. The CDR3 contains 14 residues. The CDR3 spells CASRSIPANYGYTF. CDR3 bases: TGCGCCAGCAGGTCAATTCCCGCTAACTATGGCTACACCTTC.

The table lists this clone with a few counts. V is TRBV10-1 and J is TRBJ1-2; no clear D. V lost 6 bases to trimming and J lost 2 bases, with 10 bases between them. This CDR3 contains 13 residues. The germline gives CDR1 WNHNN, CDR2 SYGVQD (reference sequence). In DNA form, the CDR3 reads TGCGCCAGCAGCCTTGGGGAGAACTATGGCTACACCTTC. It yields the protein CASSLGENYGYTF.

This clone was observed a handful of times. This chain uses TRBV7-9 with TRBJ2-2; 7 bases agree with TRBD2. The CDR3 runs to 17 residues. V was clipped by 0 bases and J by 5 bases; unmatched bases: 9. The germline CDR1 and CDR2 sequences are SEHNR and FQNEAQ (reference sequence). The CDR3 DNA sequence: TGTGCCAGCAGCTTAGCGATGCTAGCGGCCGGGACCGGGGAGCTGTTTTTT. Translating gives CASSLAMLAAGTGELFF.

The chain uses TRBV11-2 and TRBJ2-3; D uncertain. From germline, CDR1 is SGHAT and CDR2 FQNNGV. The V end was cut by 3 bases, the J end by 1 base, with 17 bases between. The CDR3 sequence is 17 residues long. Here the CDR3 DNA reads TGTGCCAGCAGCTTGGTCCGAGCGACAATACGCACAGATACGCAGTATTTT. As protein: CASSLVRATIRTDTQYF.

The chain recombines TRBV7-8 with TRBJ1-1; 7 bases are shared with TRBD1. The CDR3 consists of 15 residues. Trimming cost V 7 bases and J 1 base; bases outside gene matches: 9. Germline loops: CDR1 SGHVS, CDR2 FQNEAQ. In DNA form, the CDR3 reads TGTGCCAGCACTAGGGACAGTGGGAGGAACACTGAAGCTTTCTTT. It specifies CASTRDSGRNTEAFF.

This clone came up a few times. V is TRBV18 and J is TRBJ2-5; D uncertain. V dropped 2 bases and J dropped 5 bases, with 12 bases sitting between them. The CDR3 is 14 residues long. CDR1 and CDR2 (germline): KGHSH, LQKENI. The CDR3 here is CASSPSRDGETQYF. CDR3 in DNA: TGTGCCAGCTCACCATCTAGGGATGGGGAGACCCAGTACTTC.